The next 5 T cell receptor beta chains were all read from a single sample in a study of shared clonotypes between healthy human individuals. Libraries were prepared by immunoSEQ multiplex PCR; TCRdb keeps only in-frame clonotypes and omits some of them. The profile covers approximately 1.5 million clones, with about 98.5% appearing a single time and roughly 0.36% taken by the ten largest. The specimen sequenced was naive CD4+ T cells sorted from blood. The subset denotes: CD45RA+ positively selected. Receptors originate from a man aged 25 to 45 in good health.

This sequence joins TRBV19 and TRBJ2-7, with 7 bases lining up with TRBD1. The CDR3 consists of 14 residues. CDR1 is LNHDA and CDR2 is SQIVND in the germline V gene (reference sequence). V lost 3 bases, J lost 7 bases, and 9 bases stayed unmatched. The CDR3 spells CASSITGTAREQYF. In nucleotides, the CDR3 is TGTGCCAGTAGTATCACCGGGACAGCGAGGGAGCAGTACTTC.

The chain uses TRBV7-3 and TRBJ1-1; a weak D match, TRBD1 (5 bases). Germline V lookup: CDR1 SGHTA, CDR2 FQGTGA. The CDR3 is 15 amino acids. The germline V and J ends were trimmed by 1 base and 1 base, with 10 bases remaining between them. The CDR3 sequence is CASSLKGQGNTEAFF. CDR3 in DNA: TGTGCCAGCAGCTTAAAAGGCCAGGGGAACACTGAAGCTTTCTTT.

This clone has a single count. The gene calls are TRBV7-8 and TRBJ2-7; the match to TRBD1 covers 8 bases. Trimming removed 6 bases from V and 3 bases from J; junction bases left unmatched: 10. Per germline, CDR1 SGHVS and CDR2 FQNEAQ. This CDR3 is built from 15 residues. The CDR3 region is CASRLPGTGDYEQYF. CDR3 coding DNA: TGTGCCAGCAGGCTACCCGGGACAGGAGACTACGAGCAGTACTTC.

This rearrangement joins TRBV10-2 to TRBJ1-3; no firm D call. Trimming stripped 3 bases from V and 0 bases from J, with 6 bases between. The CDR3 loop spans 14 amino acids. Per germline, CDR1 WSHSY and CDR2 SAAADI. CDR3 sequence: CASSDISSGNTIYF. The CDR3 DNA reads as TGCGCCAGCAGTGATATCTCCTCTGGAAACACCATATATTTT.

The chain couples TRBV6-5 to TRBJ2-1, with D unresolved. V was cut by 5 bases and J by 2 bases, with 10 bases left in between. The germline CDR1 and CDR2 sequences are MNHEY and SVGAGI. The CDR3 sequence is 14 residues long. For the CDR3, the DNA is TGTGCCAGCAGTAGGGCGGCCGCCTACAATGAGCAGTTCTTC. Translated: CASSRAAAYNEQFF.